These 24 T cell receptor beta chains came from one sample sequenced in a study of blood T cells in healthy people across ages. Alongside a J-beta primer mix, a sample-barcoded 5' primer served in a second PCR lasting about 7 to 11 cycles. TCRdb re-derived calls from the 5' RACE reads in MiXCR, one entry per CDR3 protein. The table lists fewer than 900,000 distinct CDR3 sequences, roughly 43% of them singletons. The sequenced material came from blood. These receptors all stem from a woman aged 55-69 years in good health.

In DNA form, the CDR3 reads TGTGCCAGCAGCCAATTGGGACTAGTGTACTTC. This gives the protein CASSQLGLVYF. The chain has TRBV4-2 and TRBJ2-5, with 8 bases aligning to TRBD2. The CDR3 is made up of 11 amino acids. Germline V CDR1 and CDR2: LGHNA, YNFKEQ. Trimming at V came to 2 bases and at J to 13 bases, leaving 3 bases not matched to a gene.

The chain has TRBV6-5 and TRBJ2-7; 9 bases fit TRBD1. Germline loops: CDR1 MNHEY, CDR2 SVGAGI. CDR3 size: 18 residues. The J segment lost 0 bases and the V segment lost 0 bases, leaving 9 bases of the junction unmatched. The CDR3 DNA is TGTGCCAGCAGTTACTCACCCCCTGGGACAGGGACCTCCTACGAGCAGTACTTC. Translated: CASSYSPPGTGTSYEQYF.

The chain has TRBV20-1 and TRBJ2-1, with 12 bases that match TRBD1. J lost 6 bases, V lost 6 bases, and 18 bases had no gene match. CDR3 size: 18 residues. The germline V gene has CDR1 DFQATT and CDR2 SNEGSKA (reference sequence). CDR3 coding DNA: TGCAGTGCCCAGGCCGGGACAGGGGGCGCATGGAAACGCAATGAGCAGTTCTTC. This sequence encodes CSAQAGTGGAWKRNEQFF.

V and J are TRBV4-2 and TRBJ2-2, with D unclear. Trimming left V 0 bases short and J 6 bases short, with 8 bases between. The CDR3 sequence is 14 residues long. The germline V gene has CDR1 LGHNA and CDR2 YNFKEQ. The DNA of the CDR3 is TGTGCCAGCAGCCAAGATGAGGTTTCCGGGGAGCTGTTTTTT. Translation gives CASSQDEVSGELFF.

V and J are TRBV2 and TRBJ2-5, with D tentatively TRBD1 or TRBD2 (5 bases each). Germline V lookup: CDR1 SNHLY, CDR2 FYNNEI. CDR3 length: 14 amino acids. The V end lost 4 bases, the J end lost 0 bases, and 9 bases lay between the germline ends. The CDR3 loop reads CASSGWGNQETQYF. In DNA form, the CDR3 reads TGTGCCAGCAGTGGATGGGGGAACCAAGAGACCCAGTACTTC.

The V call is TRBV11-3, the J call TRBJ2-7, with 7 bases aligning to TRBD1. Germline V gives CDR1 SGHNT, CDR2 YENEEA. Trimming cost V 4 bases and J 3 bases; bases outside gene matches: 9. This CDR3 spans 15 amino acids. The DNA of the CDR3 is TGTGCCAGCAGCTCCCCTGAAGGGGGCAACTACGAGCAGTACTTC. As protein: CASSSPEGGNYEQYF. Combining the CDR3 with reference TRBV11-3 and TRBJ2-7 gives the whole variable domain EAGVVQSPRYKIIEKKQPVAFWCNPISGHNTLYWYLQNLGQGPELLIRYENEEAVDDSQLPKDRFSAERLKGVDSTLKIQPAELGDSAVYLCASSSPEGGNYEQYFGPGTRLTVT.

The chain links TRBV20-1 to TRBJ2-1; 8 nucleotides line up with TRBD2. The CDR3 is made up of 14 amino acids. Germline lookup yields CDR1 DFQATT and CDR2 SNEGSKA (reference sequence). The J segment lost 10 bases and the V segment lost 5 bases, leaving 13 bases of the junction unmatched. CDR3 nucleotide sequence: TGCAGTGCTTTCTATAGCGGGAAGGTCGTCGAGCAGTTCTTC. Its translation: CSAFYSGKVVEQFF.

Turning to this clonotype: One junction end disagrees with the germline gene, perhaps due to a read error. The chain is built from TRBV7-7 and TRBJ2-3, with 8 bases fitting TRBD2. CDR3 length equals 18 residues. The V gene's germline CDR1 is SSHAT and CDR2 FNYEAQ (reference sequence). The CDR3 here is CASSLEAGTREFTDTQYF. DNA of the CDR3: TGTGCTAGCAGCTTAGAAGCCGGGACTAGAGAATTCACAGATACGCAGTATTTT.

At least ten counts were recorded for this clonotype. The chain employs TRBV29-1 and TRBJ2-5; either TRBD1 or TRBD2 may supply D (5 bases each). V lost 3 bases to trimming and J lost 7 bases, with 15 bases between them. The CDR3 length is 13 residues. CDR1 SQVTM and CDR2 ANQGSEA come from the germline V gene. DNA of the CDR3: TGCAGCGTTGATGGGGCCAGCCGGGGGACCCAGTACTTC. The encoded protein is CSVDGASRGTQYF.

J is TRBJ2-1 and V is TRBV5-1; D might be TRBD2 (6 bases). Germline-derived CDR1 and CDR2 are SGHRS and YFSETQ. The germline V and J ends were trimmed by 4 bases and 8 bases, with 13 bases remaining between them. The CDR3 length is 13 residues. CDR3 sequence reads: CASSGPGGDEQFF. CDR3 sequence (DNA): TGCGCCAGCAGCGGTCCGGGCGGGGATGAGCAGTTCTTC.

The rearrangement links TRBV27 to TRBJ2-7; D could derive from TRBD1 or TRBD2 (6 bases each). Germline CDR1 MNHEY, CDR2 SMNVEV (reference sequence). The CDR3 loop spans 13 amino acids. V was shortened by 5 bases and J by 3 bases, with 11 bases between the two germline ends. The CDR3 region has the DNA TGTGCCAGCAGTGATGGGGGGCACTACGAGCAGTACTTC. This sequence encodes CASSDGGHYEQYF.

This chain uses TRBV28 with TRBJ2-3; perhaps D is TRBD1 or TRBD2 (6 bases each). Trimming removed 6 bases from V and 2 bases from J, with 12 bases in between. The CDR3 is made up of 14 amino acids. The germline gives CDR1 MDHEN, CDR2 SYDVKM. CDR3: CASSAAGHTDTQYF. CDR3 sequence (DNA): TGTGCCAGCAGCGCCGCGGGACACACAGATACGCAGTATTTT.

This clonotype was counted many times. This rearrangement joins TRBV20-1 to TRBJ2-7; 7 bases are a match to TRBD1. Germline V gene data show CDR1 as DFQATT and CDR2 as SNEGSKA (reference sequence). The V gene end was trimmed by 6 bases and the J gene end by 2 bases; junction bases not matched to a gene: 10. The CDR3 totals 14 residues. The CDR3 loop is CSARGLDQPYEQYF. The CDR3 DNA reads as TGCAGTGCGAGGGGGCTAGACCAACCCTACGAGCAGTACTTC.

This clonotype was recorded many times. The rearrangement uses TRBV5-1 and TRBJ2-3; D is perhaps TRBD2 (5 bases). The germline gives CDR1 SGHRS, CDR2 YFSETQ. The CDR3 spans 17 residues. Trimming shortened V by 0 bases and J by 0 bases, and 14 bases separated the two germline ends. The CDR3 bases are TGCGCCAGCAGCTTGGCCTCAGGCGGGCTAAGCACAGATACGCAGTATTTT. Protein product: CASSLASGGLSTDTQYF. Variable domain in full (rest from reference TRBV5-1 and TRBJ2-3): KAGVTQTPRYLIKTRGQQVTLSCSPISGHRSVSWYQQTPGQGLQFLFEYFSETQRNKGNFPGRFSGRQFSNSRSEMNVSTLELGDSALYLCASSLASGGLSTDTQYFGPGTRLTVL.

V and J are TRBV28 and TRBJ2-7; D is uncertain. The V end was cut by 6 bases, the J end by 3 bases, with 12 bases between. The germline CDR1 and CDR2 sequences are MDHEN and SYDVKM. The CDR3 extends over 13 amino acids. CDR3 sequence (DNA): TGTGCCAGCAGGTACAGTTCAGGCTACGAGCAGTACTTC. As protein: CASRYSSGYEQYF.

In this sample, this clonotype turned up a few times. This chain joins TRBV6-1 and TRBJ2-3; tentatively, D is TRBD1 (6 bases). Germline values: CDR1 MNHNS, CDR2 SASEGT. Trimming removed 4 bases at V and 2 bases at J, with 10 bases between. This CDR3 region has 14 residues. CDR3 nucleotides: TGTGCCAGCAGTGGGACAGTGACCACAGATACGCAGTATTTT. Its protein product is CASSGTVTTDTQYF.

J is TRBJ1-2 and V is TRBV3-1, with D unresolved. Trimming took 4 bases from V and 10 from J, leaving 13 bases between them. Per the germline V gene, CDR1 is LGHDT and CDR2 is YNNKEL (reference sequence). The length of the CDR3 is 12 residues. The CDR3 is CASSPTRAVYTF. The CDR3 nucleotides read TGTGCCAGCAGCCCCACCCGGGCAGTCTACACCTTC.

The chain employs TRBV20-1 and TRBJ1-1, with D possibly matching TRBD1 (5 bases). Germline loops: CDR1 DFQATT, CDR2 SNEGSKA (reference sequence). With 0 bases removed from V and 3 bases from J, the gap between germline ends came to 14 bases. The CDR3 is 15 residues long. DNA for the CDR3: TGCAGTGCTAGAGATCTGGAGGGGCGGCACACTGAAGCTTTCTTT. This sequence encodes CSARDLEGRHTEAFF.

This clonotype has more than one count but fewer than ten. V is TRBV7-2 and J is TRBJ2-1; D might be TRBD2 (5 bases). V was shortened by 1 base and J by 8 bases, with 15 bases between the two germline ends. The CDR3 totals 15 residues. The germline CDR1 and CDR2 sequences are SGHTA and FQGNSA. CDR3 sequence reads: CASSLGRGSVHEQFF. The DNA for the CDR3 is TGTGCCAGCAGCTTAGGGAGAGGGAGTGTCCATGAGCAGTTCTTC.

The chain joins TRBV5-1 to TRBJ2-1; 14 bases map to TRBD2. The CDR3 covers 16 residues. CDR1 and CDR2 (germline): SGHRS, YFSETQ. V trimming: 2 bases; J trimming: 7 bases; junction bases outside the gene matches: 5. CDR3 coding DNA: TGCGCCAGCAGCTTCGGGACTAGCGGGAGTAGGAATGAGCAGTTCTTC. Residues: CASSFGTSGSRNEQFF.

The rearrangement links TRBV7-9 to TRBJ2-1; D remains ambiguous. Germline CDR1 and CDR2: SEHNR and FQNEAQ (reference sequence). The CDR3 length is 15 residues. The ends were cut back, 5 bases at V and 4 bases at J, with 15 bases in the middle. The CDR3 DNA sequence: TGTGCCAGCAGCCTGGCTCGCGAACAGTACAATGAGCAGTTCTTC. Protein: CASSLAREQYNEQFF.

The gene calls are TRBV16 and TRBJ1-5; D is undetermined. Looked up from germline, CDR1 is KGHSY and CDR2 is FQNENV. V was pared by 0 bases and J by 5 bases, with 11 bases between. The CDR3 is 15 amino acids. CDR3 in DNA: TGTGCCAGCAGCCAATCAGATTCAAGGCATCAGCCCCAGCATTTT. It yields the protein CASSQSDSRHQPQHF.

The chain recombines TRBV3-1 with TRBJ2-3; no definite D call. From germline, CDR1 is LGHDT and CDR2 YNNKEL (reference sequence). The CDR3 totals 15 residues. V shed 4 bases and J shed 5 bases, with 16 bases lying between them. The CDR3 loop is CASSRQSTHVDTQYF. The CDR3 DNA reads TGTGCCAGCAGCCGCCAATCGACTCATGTAGATACGCAGTATTTT.

This rearrangement joins TRBV3-1 to TRBJ2-1; D remains ambiguous. This CDR3 comprises 14 residues. The V gene lost 2 bases and the J gene lost 7 bases, with 12 bases spanning the gap. In germline, CDR1 is LGHDT, CDR2 YNNKEL (reference sequence). The CDR3 loop is CASSQISSSNEQFF. Written as DNA, the CDR3 is TGTGCCAGCAGCCAAATATCGAGTTCGAATGAGCAGTTCTTC.